The present T cell receptor beta chain was sequenced within a study of CD8 T cells in Susac syndrome. Whole-study findings and limits: An acknowledgment was made by the study that its TCR sequencing and HLA analysis involved relatively few individuals.

In the multiple sclerosis control group, patients were treatment-naive and had stable or active relapsing-remitting disease. When the RNA was reverse transcribed, random hexamers were used with an input of 0.5 to 1 ug. TCRdb itself ran the immunoSEQ multiplex PCR reads through MiXCR, one entry per CDR3 protein. The sample lists 400,000 to 550,000 distinct CDR3 sequences, 75% to 90% occurring once. Comment on this clonotype: No antigen is known for it.

CDR3 length: 16 amino acids. Germline V lookup: CDR1 WSHSY, CDR2 SAAADI. V gave up 3 bases and J gave up 8 bases; unmatched junction bases: 13. The V gene is TRBV10-2, the J gene TRBJ2-1; 7 bases line up with TRBD1. Sequenced input: CD8+ T cells from PBMCs. The clonotype originates from a human donor with multiple sclerosis. The DNA for the CDR3 is TGCGCCAGCAGTGACCCCTTGGCAGGGGGACGCGATGAGCAGTTCTTC. Protein sequence: CASSDPLAGGRDEQFF.